The clone carrying this T cell receptor (beta chain) came up a few times. Antigen unknown. These data originate in a study of T cells in Graves' hyperthyroidism and ophthalmopathy. Study-level background: The authors collected peripheral blood at initial diagnosis, before any treatment.

Study-wide results and caveats: Patients with ophthalmopathy were separated from those with stable hyperthyroidism by a 13 V-J model.

The CDR3 loop spans 13 amino acids. The germline gives CDR1 SGHVS, CDR2 FQNEAQ. V lost 6 bases and J lost 2, with 11 bases in between. Exclusion of patients followed from uncontrolled infection, other autoimmune disease, pregnancy or lactation. Blood was obtained at the first hyperthyroidism diagnosis, which preceded any ophthalmopathy symptoms. It was RNA transcripts that yielded the amplified TCR beta CDR3 regions. The HTBI primer set drove a first-round RT-PCR of the TCR CDR3. TCRdb ran MiXCR on the multiplex PCR reads and lists one entry per CDR3 protein. The table records 550,000 to 650,000 distinct CDR3 sequences, about 15% of them present only once.

This sequence originates from a woman aged 25 to 39 with Graves' hyperthyroidism that later progressed to Graves' ophthalmopathy. The chain carries TRBV7-8 and TRBJ2-7; D uncertain. The sequenced sample consisted of blood. In nucleotides, the CDR3 is TGTGCCAGCAGTACATCGGAGCCCTACGAGCAGTACTTC. It translates to CASSTSEPYEQYF.